The 25 T cell receptor beta chains below were found in one sample sequenced in a study of metastatic and nonmetastatic thyroid tumors. TCRdb re-called the PCR reads with MiXCR. The repertoire holds approximately 38,000 clones, around 33% seen once, with about 15% in the top ten. Each patient went into thyroid surgery without having received any treatment. Source material: tumor tissue. These receptors were taken from a female donor with papillary thyroid cancer or a benign thyroid nodule (not recorded which). Some clones in this sample may be carry-over from other donors' samples.

The V call is TRBV7-2, the J call TRBJ2-1, with 7 bases aligning to TRBD2. The CDR3 covers 13 residues. The junction had 6 bases not matched to a gene; V was cut back by 4 bases and J by 9 bases. The germline gives CDR1 SGHTA, CDR2 FQGNSA. CDR3 sequence reads: CASSWEGRGEQFF. The DNA for the CDR3 is TGTGCCAGCAGCTGGGAGGGCCGGGGTGAGCAGTTCTTC.

V usage is TRBV11-2 and J usage is TRBJ2-7; D assignment may be TRBD1 or TRBD2 (5 bases each). The V end was cut by 0 bases, the J end by 7 bases, with 16 bases between. CDR1 is SGHAT, CDR2 FQNNGV, per germline. The CDR3 is 15 amino acids. The CDR3 DNA is TGTGCCAGCAGCTTAGATATGGGGACCCGCGGGGAGCAGTACTTC. As protein: CASSLDMGTRGEQYF.

The CDR3 sequence: CASSTTGTGGDEQYF. The CDR3 region has the DNA TGTGCCAGCAGCACAACCGGGACAGGGGGCGACGAGCAGTACTTC. This rearrangement joins TRBV7-6 to TRBJ2-7, with 12 nucleotides matching TRBD1. V shed 5 bases, J shed 5 bases, and the junction held 7 bases outside the gene matches. The germline CDR1 and CDR2 sequences are SGHVS and FNYEAQ. The CDR3 covers 15 residues.

This clone came up many times. The chain combines TRBV30 with TRBJ1-6; D is ambiguous. The CDR3 covers 16 residues. V lost 0 bases, J lost 6 bases, and 15 bases lay in between. Germline lookup yields CDR1 GTSNPN and CDR2 SVGIG (reference sequence). As DNA, the CDR3 is TGTGCCTGGAGTGTGTGGCCCAATGAACCTAATTCACCCCTCCACTTT. This translates into CAWSVWPNEPNSPLHF. Filled out from reference TRBV30 and TRBJ1-6, the complete variable domain reads SQTIHQWPATLVQPVGSPLSLECTVEGTSNPNLYWYRQAAGRGLQLLFYSVGIGQISSEVPQNLSASRPQDRQFILSSKKLLLSDSGFYLCAWSVWPNEPNSPLHFGNGTRLTVT.

The chain combines TRBV4-1 with TRBJ1-5; D unresolved. Trimming removed 0 bases at V and 5 bases at J, with 14 bases between. Germline-derived CDR1 and CDR2 are MGHRA and YSYEKL. This CDR3 spans 16 amino acids. CDR3 sequence (DNA): TGCGCCAGCAGCCAAGATTCCGGTCGAGGCCATCAGCCCCAGCATTTT. Protein product: CASSQDSGRGHQPQHF.

With respect to this clone: A much larger clone differs from this one at a single base, so this may be a read error. The CDR3 protein is CASSTGTGSTGAFF. The CDR3 nucleotides are TGTGCCAGCAGCACAGGGACAGGAAGCACTGGAGCTTTCTTT. The genes are TRBV9 and TRBJ1-1, with 8 bases lining up with TRBD1. The V gene's germline CDR1 is SGDLS and CDR2 YYNGEE. The CDR3 contains 14 residues.

The V and J genes are TRBV6-6 and TRBJ2-3, with 9 bases aligning to TRBD1. The length of the CDR3 is 12 residues. Germline lookup yields CDR1 MNHNY and CDR2 SVGAGI (reference sequence). V trimming: 2 bases; J trimming: 13 bases; junction bases outside the gene matches: 4. The CDR3 here is CASSYEDRGEYF. DNA of the CDR3: TGTGCCAGCAGTTACGAGGACAGGGGAGAGTATTTT.

V gene TRBV3-1 combines with J gene TRBJ2-3; the match to TRBD2 covers 11 bases. The V and J ends lost 0 bases and 3 bases, in that order; junction bases with no gene match: 11. The CDR3 is 19 residues long. CDR1 and CDR2 (germline): LGHDT, YNNKEL (reference sequence). This CDR3 reads CASSQDRSGLADYTDTQYF. CDR3 nucleotide sequence: TGTGCCAGCAGCCAAGATAGGTCGGGACTAGCGGACTATACAGATACGCAGTATTTT.

The gene calls are TRBV6-1 and TRBJ2-7; tentative D call: TRBD1 (6 bases). The germline V gene has CDR1 MNHNS and CDR2 SASEGT. The germline V and J ends were trimmed by 6 bases and 2 bases, with 20 bases remaining between them. The CDR3 loop spans 16 amino acids. The CDR3 DNA is TGTGCCAGCAGACGCCAATTGACAGGAGAGACCTACGAGCAGTACTTC. Encoded protein: CASRRQLTGETYEQYF.

This chain connects TRBV2 to TRBJ1-1, with 7 bases lining up with TRBD1. Germline V gives CDR1 SNHLY, CDR2 FYNNEI. This CDR3 contains 13 residues. V lost 4 bases to trimming and J lost 8 bases; unmatched junction nucleotides: 7. The CDR3 region has the DNA TGTGCCAGCAGTGTCGACAGGGCAAGGGAAGCTTTCTTT. Amino acid sequence: CASSVDRAREAFF.

V gene TRBV24-1 combines with J gene TRBJ2-3; a weak D match, TRBD2 (5 bases). The CDR3 loop spans 14 amino acids. Germline values: CDR1 KGHDR, CDR2 SFDVKD. V lost 5 bases and J 4 bases, leaving 12 bases between the germline ends. The CDR3, as DNA: TGTGCCACCAGTGCAGCGGTGAGGGCAGATACGCAGTATTTT. Encoded protein: CATSAAVRADTQYF.

The chain couples TRBV6-5 to TRBJ2-5, with D maybe TRBD1 (5 bases). Germline V lookup: CDR1 MNHEY, CDR2 SVGAGI. The CDR3 is made up of 13 amino acids. V was clipped by 3 bases and J by 5 bases, with 10 bases between them. CDR3 nucleotides: TGTGCCAGCAGTTATTTAGGGGCGGAGACCCAGTACTTC. Encoded protein: CASSYLGAETQYF.

This clone was picked up a small number of times. The CDR3 bases are TGTGCCAGCAGCCCCCATCTGGTTTTGGTCAATGAGCAGTTCTTC. Encoded protein: CASSPHLVLVNEQFF. The rearrangement joins TRBV4-2 to TRBJ2-1; unclear D gene. Germline assignment: CDR1 LGHNA and CDR2 YNFKEQ. Trimming removed 4 bases at V and 6 bases at J, with 16 bases between. CDR3 length: 15 residues.

This clone was seen a handful of times. The chain links TRBV20-1 to TRBJ2-7, with 14 bases identical to TRBD2. This CDR3 is 15 amino acids long. Losses at the gene ends were 5 bases for V and 0 bases for J; bases not matched to a gene: 3. Germline values: CDR1 DFQATT, CDR2 SNEGSKA (reference sequence). CDR3 residues: CSALGLAGDSYEQYF. For the CDR3, the DNA is TGCAGTGCTTTGGGACTAGCGGGGGACTCCTACGAGCAGTACTTC.

The V gene is TRBV7-2, the J gene TRBJ2-7; possible D gene TRBD1, 5 bases. This CDR3 is built from 14 residues. CDR1 SGHTA and CDR2 FQGNSA come from the germline V gene. V gave up 6 bases and J gave up 5 bases, with 17 bases separating them. The chain's CDR3 is CASSSNPGNHEQYF. The CDR3, as DNA: TGTGCCAGCAGTTCCAACCCAGGGAACCACGAGCAGTACTTC.

This clone was observed a few times. The chain recombines TRBV19 with TRBJ2-1, with TRBD2 matching over 14 bases. V lost 5 bases to trimming and J lost 15 bases; unmatched junction nucleotides: 6. The CDR3 runs 13 residues. Germline values: CDR1 LNHDA, CDR2 SQIVND (reference sequence). The CDR3 DNA follows: TGTGCCAGTAGTGCCGGGACTAGCGGGAGCGGGTTCTTC. This encodes CASSAGTSGSGFF.

The genes are TRBV6-6 and TRBJ2-2; possible D gene TRBD2, 5 bases. Trimming took off 0 bases at V and 7 bases at J, with 12 bases between the two ends. Per germline, CDR1 MNHNY and CDR2 SVGAGI (reference sequence). This CDR3 spans 15 amino acids. CDR3 protein: CASSYSITGNGELFF. The CDR3 bases are TGTGCCAGCAGTTACTCGATTACGGGGAACGGGGAGCTGTTTTTT.

This clone showed up just a few times. This rearrangement joins TRBV28 to TRBJ1-2; D is undetermined. The CDR3 runs 12 residues. Germline loops: CDR1 MDHEN, CDR2 SYDVKM. The germline V and J ends were trimmed by 7 bases and 8 bases, with 14 bases remaining between them. The DNA for the CDR3 is TGTGCCAGCACCGCCCGGAGGGAGGGCTACACCTTC. This codes for CASTARREGYTF.

CDR3 amino acids: CASSLGGLSGYTF. The CDR3 nucleotides read TGTGCCAGCAGTTTAGGGGGGCTGAGCGGCTACACCTTC. This chain connects TRBV12-3 or TRBV12-4 to TRBJ1-2; D is possibly TRBD1 (6 bases). V was pared by 1 base and J by 8 bases, with 11 bases between. There are 13 residues in the CDR3.

This sequence joins TRBV27 and TRBJ1-2; TRBD1 is a possible D gene (5 bases). V gave up 3 bases and J gave up 2 bases, with 7 bases separating them. The CDR3 runs 13 residues. The germline V gene has CDR1 MNHEY and CDR2 SMNVEV (reference sequence). CDR3 sequence (DNA): TGTGCCAGCAGTTTTAGACAGAACTATGGCTACACCTTC. This sequence encodes CASSFRQNYGYTF.

This clone was seen a few times. The rearrangement joins TRBV6-5 to TRBJ1-2; D is uncertain. Trimming took off 0 bases at V and 5 bases at J, with 10 bases between the two ends. Germline V gives CDR1 MNHEY, CDR2 SVGAGI. CDR3 size: 14 residues. CDR3 amino acids: CASSYSIGGYGYTF. CDR3 nucleotide sequence: TGTGCCAGCAGTTACTCAATAGGAGGTTATGGCTACACCTTC.

V usage is TRBV3-1 and J usage is TRBJ1-2, with a tentative D call TRBD1 (6 bases). V dropped 0 bases and J dropped 3 bases, with 11 bases sitting between them. The V gene's germline CDR1 is LGHDT and CDR2 YNNKEL (reference sequence). This CDR3 is 15 amino acids long. CDR3 sequence reads: CASSQDQNRDYGYTF. DNA for the CDR3: TGTGCCAGCAGCCAAGATCAGAACAGGGACTATGGCTACACCTTC.

The rearrangement uses TRBV28 and TRBJ2-7, with a weak D call TRBD2 (6 bases). With 7 bases removed from V and 5 bases from J, the gap between germline ends came to 18 bases. From germline, CDR1 is MDHEN and CDR2 SYDVKM. The CDR3 is 14 amino acids. CDR3 DNA sequence: TGTGCCAGCACCCCCCCGGAGGGAGCGAACGAGCAGTACTTC. It translates to CASTPPEGANEQYF.

The CDR3 spells CASSQAGPDGYTF. The CDR3 DNA reads as TGTGCCAGCAGCCAAGCGGGCCCTGATGGCTACACCTTC. The chain carries TRBV4-2 and TRBJ1-2, with unresolved D. CDR1 and CDR2 from the germline V gene are LGHNA and YNFKEQ. The CDR3 is made up of 13 amino acids. Trimming cost V 1 base and J 6 bases, with 9 bases left between them.

This clone was found a few times. This chain connects TRBV6-1 to TRBJ2-2; D is unclear. The germline V gene encodes CDR1 MNHNS and CDR2 SASEGT. This CDR3 spans 16 amino acids. V shed 3 bases and J shed 3 bases, with 14 bases lying between them. CDR3 sequence reads: CASSDHSTSDTGELFF. As DNA, the CDR3 is TGTGCCAGCAGTGACCACAGCACCTCGGACACCGGGGAGCTGTTTTTT.